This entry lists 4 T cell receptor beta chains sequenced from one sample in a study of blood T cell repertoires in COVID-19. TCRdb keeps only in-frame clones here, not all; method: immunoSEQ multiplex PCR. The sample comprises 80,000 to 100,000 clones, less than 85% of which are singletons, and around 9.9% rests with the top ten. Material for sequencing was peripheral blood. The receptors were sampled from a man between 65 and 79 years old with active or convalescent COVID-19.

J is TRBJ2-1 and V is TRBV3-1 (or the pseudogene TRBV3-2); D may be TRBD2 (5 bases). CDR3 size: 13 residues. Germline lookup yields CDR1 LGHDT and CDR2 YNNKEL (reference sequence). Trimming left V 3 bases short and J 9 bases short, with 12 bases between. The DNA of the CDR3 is TGTGCCAGCAGCCATAATAACGGAGGTGAGCAGTTCTTC. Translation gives CASSHNNGGEQFF.

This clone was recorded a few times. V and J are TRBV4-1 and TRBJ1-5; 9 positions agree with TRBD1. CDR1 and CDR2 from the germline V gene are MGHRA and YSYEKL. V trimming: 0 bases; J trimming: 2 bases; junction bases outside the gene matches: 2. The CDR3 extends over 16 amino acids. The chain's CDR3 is CASSQDRDRGNQPQHF. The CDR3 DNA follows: TGCGCCAGCAGCCAAGATCGGGACAGGGGCAATCAGCCCCAGCATTTT.

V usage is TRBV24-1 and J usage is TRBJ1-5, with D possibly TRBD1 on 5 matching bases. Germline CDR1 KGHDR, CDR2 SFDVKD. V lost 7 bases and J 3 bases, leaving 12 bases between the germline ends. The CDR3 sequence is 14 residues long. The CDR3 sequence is CATRGPGDNQPQHF. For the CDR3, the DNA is TGTGCCACCAGAGGACCGGGGGACAATCAGCCCCAGCATTTT.

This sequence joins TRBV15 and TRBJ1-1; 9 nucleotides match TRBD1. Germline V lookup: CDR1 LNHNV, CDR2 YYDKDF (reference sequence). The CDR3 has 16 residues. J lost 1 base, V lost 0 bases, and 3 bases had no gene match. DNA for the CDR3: TGTGCCACCAGCAGAGATGTGACAGGGGGGAACACTGAAGCTTTCTTT. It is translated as CATSRDVTGGNTEAFF.